This T cell receptor (beta chain) was observed in a study of cytomegalovirus exposure and HLA in healthy donors. Notes on the study in general: TCR beta V segments were, for the most part, productive about 87% or about 30% of the time in an earlier analysis.

On this clone itself: Its antigen is still unknown.

The PCR was carried out with 60 Vbeta primers and 13 Jbeta primers. As processed by the authors: Roughly 12 million shared chains were among around 80 million unique TCR beta chains counted in a later analysis. Using immunoSEQ multiplex PCR, the repertoire was profiled, and TCRdb retains in-frame clones only, with some absent. Clone size and the V and J calls come from that table; the DNA yielded D and trimming. This repertoire includes roughly 82,000 clones. In germline, CDR1 is GTSNPN, CDR2 SVGIG (reference sequence). The length of the CDR3 is 13 residues. Trimming took 5 bases from V and 0 from J, leaving 5 bases between them.

The V and J genes are TRBV30 and TRBJ1-6; D is unresolved. The TCR was taken from a woman aged 55-70 years in good health and CMV-seronegative. Sample: PBMCs. The CDR3 region is CAWDYSYNSPLHF. Here the CDR3 DNA reads TGTGCCTGGGACTACTCCTATAATTCACCCCTCCACTTT.